This TCR beta chain was found in a study of shared clonotypes between healthy human individuals. Methods used by the authors: ImmunoSEQ yielded junction-only sequences lacking quality scores, so filtering differed. The method was immunoSEQ multiplex PCR; TCRdb's version includes in-frame clones alone and lacks a portion of them. V, J and clone size are those of that table, while D and trimming were read from the DNA. Counted here are around 1.9 million clones, 93% occurring once; the ten biggest clones make up approximately 1.6%. The naive CD8 subset, CD45RO-negative cells positively selected for CCR7, excluded terminally differentiated effector memory CD45RA+ cells. Of note for this clone: Its target is not known.

Study-level points and caveats: Apart from blood, nothing was sampled; tissue repertoires likely differ.

The V gene's germline CDR1 is SGHVS and CDR2 FQNEAQ. There are 12 residues in the CDR3. With V trimmed by 6 bases and J by 7 bases, 3 bases remained unmatched. Sequenced material: naive CD8+ T cells from PBMCs. The sequence came from a man aged 18 to 29 in good health. Some clones in this sample may be carry-over from other donors' samples. J is TRBJ2-1 and V is TRBV7-8, with 7 nucleotides matching TRBD2. CDR3 loop: CASSDGGNEQFF. The CDR3 DNA follows: TGTGCCAGCAGTGACGGGGGGAATGAGCAGTTCTTC.